These 32 T cell receptor beta chains originate from one sample sequenced in a study of blood T cells in healthy people across ages. Sample-barcoded 5' priming and a J-beta primer mix drove a second PCR of roughly 6 to 12 cycles. TCRdb called the 5' RACE reads again in MiXCR, with one record for every CDR3 protein. This sample carries around 1,700,000 distinct CDR3 sequences, 28% of them seen once, and the ten largest clones take 7% to 9%. The sample consisted of blood. The receptor source for this set is a woman aged 30 to 39 in good health.

In its sample, this clonotype was seen once. J is TRBJ2-7 and V is TRBV11-2, with D possibly called TRBD1 or TRBD2 (5 bases each). Germline assignment: CDR1 SGHAT and CDR2 FQNNGV. V gave up 1 base and J gave up 3 bases, with 16 bases separating them. This CDR3 is built from 16 residues. CDR3 in amino acids: CASSLGGAQTYYEQYF. CDR3 sequence (DNA): TGTGCCAGCAGCTTAGGAGGGGCCCAAACTTACTACGAGCAGTACTTC. The full variable domain, rest sourced from reference TRBV11-2 and TRBJ2-7, is EAGVAQSPRYKIIEKRQSVAFWCNPISGHATLYWYQQILGQGPKLLIQFQNNGVVDDSQLPKDRFSAERLKGVDSTLKIQPAKLEDSAVYLCASSLGGAQTYYEQYFGPGTRLTVT.

This clonotype was seen at least ten times. The chain has TRBV6-1 and TRBJ2-7; possible D gene TRBD2, 6 bases. CDR1 is MNHNS, CDR2 SASEGT, per germline. Trimming removed 1 base at V and 6 bases at J, with 10 bases between. CDR3 length equals 13 residues. The CDR3 is CASSEEGGSEQYF. CDR3 nucleotides: TGTGCCAGCAGTGAAGAGGGAGGATCCGAGCAGTACTTC.

Here the CDR3 reads CSAAHRDNEKLFF. CDR3 in DNA: TGCAGTGCTGCTCACCGGGACAACGAAAAACTGTTTTTT. The V gene is TRBV20-1, the J gene TRBJ1-4; TRBD1 is a possible D gene (6 bases). Between the trimmed V and J ends, which lost 5 bases and 8 bases, there was a span of 15 bases. CDR1 DFQATT and CDR2 SNEGSKA come from the germline V gene (reference sequence). This CDR3 comprises 13 residues.

This clonotype was seen many times. The rearrangement links TRBV4-2 to TRBJ2-7, with 7 bases fitting TRBD1. The trim removed 0 bases at V and 2 bases at J, leaving 4 bases unmatched. This CDR3 is 15 amino acids long. Per the germline V gene, CDR1 is LGHNA and CDR2 is YNFKEQ. The CDR3 sequence is CASSQDLGGTYEQYF. The CDR3 DNA reads TGTGCCAGCAGCCAAGATCTAGGGGGCACCTACGAGCAGTACTTC.

The rearrangement uses TRBV5-1 and TRBJ2-5; 7 bases match TRBD2. V was clipped by 4 bases and J by 5 bases; unmatched bases: 8. This CDR3 has 14 amino acids. The germline V gene encodes CDR1 SGHRS and CDR2 YFSETQ. Written as DNA, the CDR3 is TGCGCCAGCAGCGAACAGCGGGGTGGGGAGACCCAGTACTTC. Its protein product is CASSEQRGGETQYF.

V usage is TRBV29-1 and J usage is TRBJ2-3; TRBD2 is a possible D gene (7 bases). The CDR3 has 15 residues. Trimming took 7 bases from V and 2 from J, leaving 19 bases between them. Per germline, CDR1 SQVTM and CDR2 ANQGSEA. The CDR3 region has the DNA TGCAGCGCAGAGCGGGGACAAAGGATCACAGATACGCAGTATTTT. This gives the protein CSAERGQRITDTQYF.

CDR3 residues: CASSPMTEGRRGEQYF. CDR3 nucleotide sequence: TGTGCCAGCAGCCCCATGACAGAGGGGAGGCGAGGTGAGCAGTACTTC. This chain joins TRBV5-6 and TRBJ2-4; TRBD2 is a possible D gene (6 bases). The CDR3 sequence is 16 residues long. V dropped 4 bases and J dropped 13 bases, with 27 bases sitting between them. From germline, CDR1 is SGHDT and CDR2 YYEEEE.

This clonotype has only a few counts. This sequence joins TRBV7-8 and TRBJ2-6; 11 bases fit TRBD2. V shed 3 bases and J 0 bases; nucleotides not matched to a gene: 4. Germline assignment: CDR1 SGHVS and CDR2 FQNEAQ. The length of the CDR3 is 18 residues. Here the CDR3 reads CASSFETSGTSGANVLTF. DNA for the CDR3: TGTGCCAGCAGCTTCGAGACTAGCGGGACCTCTGGGGCCAACGTCCTGACTTTC.

V gene TRBV20-1 combines with J gene TRBJ1-2; 7 bases are shared with TRBD1. In germline, CDR1 is DFQATT, CDR2 SNEGSKA (reference sequence). V lost 6 bases to trimming and J lost 1 base; unmatched junction nucleotides: 2. CDR3 size: 12 residues. The CDR3 DNA reads as TGCAGTGCAGGGGGCAATAACTATGGCTACACCTTC. This encodes CSAGGNNYGYTF.

The rearrangement links TRBV5-6 to TRBJ2-5, with D possibly being TRBD2 (6 bases). V lost 0 bases and J lost 4, with 10 bases in between. This CDR3 has 14 amino acids. Germline CDR1 reads SGHDT; CDR2 reads YYEEEE. The CDR3 loop is CASSLVAGLETQYF. Written as DNA, the CDR3 is TGTGCCAGCAGCTTGGTCGCGGGGTTAGAGACCCAGTACTTC.

This clonotype turned up a few times. The chain carries TRBV6-6 and TRBJ2-2; 11 positions match TRBD1. V lost 7 bases to trimming and J lost 4 bases; unmatched junction nucleotides: 5. Germline-derived CDR1 and CDR2 are MNHNY and SVGAGI (reference sequence). This CDR3 has 15 residues. The CDR3 is CASNAGQGGTGELFF. CDR3 DNA: TGTGCCAGCAATGCGGGACAGGGGGGCACCGGGGAGCTGTTTTTT.

V and J are TRBV7-2 and TRBJ2-1; D is unresolved. This CDR3 has 16 residues. Trimming stripped 6 bases from V and 0 bases from J, with 15 bases between. Per the germline V gene, CDR1 is SGHTA and CDR2 is FQGNSA. The CDR3 sequence is CASRSGLRSSYNEQFF. CDR3 nucleotides: TGTGCCAGCAGGAGTGGGTTGCGAAGCTCCTACAATGAGCAGTTCTTC.

There are a few counts of this clonotype. This chain connects TRBV12-3 or TRBV12-4 to TRBJ1-4; a weak D match, TRBD1 (5 bases). The length of the CDR3 is 15 residues. Trimming cost V 6 bases and J 2 bases, with 13 bases left between them. The CDR3 nucleotides read TGTGCCAGCAGCCCCAGCAGGGATACTAATGAAAAACTGTTTTTT. It translates to CASSPSRDTNEKLFF.

This clonotype showed up just a few times. The chain combines TRBV28 with TRBJ2-7; maybe TRBD1 (6 bases). V was cut by 5 bases and J by 3 bases, with 14 bases left in between. Germline lookup yields CDR1 MDHEN and CDR2 SYDVKM. There are 14 residues in the CDR3. CDR3 in amino acids: CASSLRTVSYEQYF. The CDR3 coding sequence is TGTGCCAGCAGTCTCCGGACAGTAAGCTACGAGCAGTACTTC.

This clonotype has a count of ten or more. The chain couples TRBV20-1 to TRBJ2-7; D remains ambiguous. There are 12 residues in the CDR3. The V gene lost 0 bases and the J gene lost 8 bases, with 11 bases spanning the gap. The germline gives CDR1 DFQATT, CDR2 SNEGSKA (reference sequence). CDR3 region: CSARDMVLKQYF. The CDR3, as DNA: TGCAGTGCTAGAGATATGGTCCTGAAGCAGTACTTC.

Concerning this clonotype itself: Mismatch with germline at one junction end may stem from a read error. The rearrangement links TRBV7-9 to TRBJ2-5, with D perhaps TRBD1 (6 bases). Germline CDR1 and CDR2: SEHNR and FQNEAQ (reference sequence). There are 14 residues in the CDR3. The CDR3 DNA is TGTGCCGGCAGCCTTCAGGGGAAACAAGAGACCCAGTACTTC. Translation gives CAGSLQGKQETQYF.

This clonotype was detected a few times. The chain couples TRBV4-1 to TRBJ2-7, with D perhaps TRBD2 (5 bases). V was clipped by 0 bases and J by 2 bases, with 11 bases between them. The germline gives CDR1 MGHRA, CDR2 YSYEKL. This CDR3 is built from 15 residues. The CDR3 sequence is CASSQDAGDTYEQYF. The CDR3 region has the DNA TGCGCCAGCAGCCAAGATGCCGGGGATACCTACGAGCAGTACTTC.

The chain joins TRBV7-2 to TRBJ1-5; D gene unclear. Germline lookup yields CDR1 SGHTA and CDR2 FQGNSA. This CDR3 has 15 residues. The germline V and J ends were trimmed by 6 bases and 0 bases, with 12 bases remaining between them. CDR3 residues: CASRGDGNSNQPQHF. The CDR3 DNA is TGTGCCAGCAGGGGAGACGGAAATAGCAATCAGCCCCAGCATTTT.

V gene TRBV12-3 or TRBV12-4 combines with J gene TRBJ1-1, with D perhaps matching TRBD1 (5 bases). This CDR3 has 13 residues. Trimming cost V 3 bases and J 4 bases, with 9 bases left between them. CDR3 coding DNA: TGTGCCAGCAGTTTGTACGGGGGCACTGAAGCTTTCTTT. It codes for CASSLYGGTEAFF.

A few counts support this clonotype. The genes are TRBV4-1 and TRBJ2-5; 11 nucleotides align to TRBD2. With V trimmed by 3 bases and J by 5 bases, 14 bases remained unmatched. The germline V gene encodes CDR1 MGHRA and CDR2 YSYEKL. This CDR3 spans 18 amino acids. CDR3 sequence: CASSHPIRTSGRGETQYF. The CDR3 nucleotides are TGCGCCAGCAGCCACCCTATCCGGACTAGCGGGCGTGGGGAGACCCAGTACTTC.

This clonotype occurred a few times. This chain uses TRBV20-1 with TRBJ1-1; 8 bases fit TRBD1. Germline V gene data show CDR1 as DFQATT and CDR2 as SNEGSKA (reference sequence). The V and J ends lost 4 bases and 5 bases, in that order; junction bases with no gene match: 9. This CDR3 contains 14 residues. The CDR3 loop reads CSAITGTGKTEAFF. The CDR3 coding sequence is TGCAGTGCTATTACCGGGACAGGTAAAACTGAAGCTTTCTTT.

The DNA of the CDR3 is TGCGCCAGCAGCTTGGCCCCCATGACAGAAAGAGATACGCAGTATTTT. It codes for CASSLAPMTERDTQYF. The rearrangement uses TRBV5-1 and TRBJ2-3; the D gene is possibly TRBD1 (5 bases). Germline loops: CDR1 SGHRS, CDR2 YFSETQ. V was cut by 0 bases and J by 5 bases, with 16 bases left in between. The CDR3 length is 16 residues.

This chain uses TRBV24-1 with TRBJ2-7, with D hard to call. The CDR3 contains 9 residues. V lost 11 bases and J 3 bases, leaving 4 bases between the germline ends. CDR1 is KGHDR, CDR2 SFDVKD, per germline. CDR3 protein: CANYYEQYF. The CDR3, as DNA: TGTGCCAACTACTACGAGCAGTACTTC.

In this sample, this clonotype turned up a few times. The chain recombines TRBV3-1 with TRBJ1-2; 9 bases map to TRBD1. Per germline, CDR1 LGHDT and CDR2 YNNKEL (reference sequence). V trimming: 3 bases; J trimming: 1 base; junction bases outside the gene matches: 3. This CDR3 region has 15 residues. CDR3 sequence: CASSHTGGRNYGYTF. For the CDR3, the DNA is TGTGCCAGCAGCCATACAGGGGGCCGTAACTATGGCTACACCTTC.

This chain links TRBV10-3 with TRBJ2-1; TRBD2 matches 8 bases. The germline CDR1 and CDR2 sequences are ENHRY and SYGVKD. This CDR3 comprises 14 residues. V lost 2 bases to trimming and J lost 8 bases; unmatched junction nucleotides: 5. CDR3 in amino acids: CAISEGLAQDEQFF. The CDR3 region has the DNA TGTGCCATCAGTGAGGGACTAGCTCAGGATGAGCAGTTCTTC.

Worth noting for this clonotype: A much larger clone is a single base away; this may be a read error. This chain links TRBV20-1 with TRBJ2-1; D is ambiguous. Looked up from germline, CDR1 is DFQATT and CDR2 is SNEGSKA (reference sequence). There are 11 residues in the CDR3. In DNA, the CDR3 is TGCAATGCTAGAAGTAACAATGAGCAGTTCTTC. It yields the protein CNARSNNEQFF.

This clonotype was recorded a few times. The V gene is TRBV18, the J gene TRBJ2-7; 10 bases are a match to TRBD1. The CDR3 contains 15 residues. V dropped 5 bases and J dropped 4; count of bases not matched to a gene: 8. Germline V lookup: CDR1 KGHSH, CDR2 LQKENI. CDR3 protein: CASSSGQGNYYEQYF. CDR3 DNA sequence: TGTGCCAGCTCATCGGGACAGGGGAACTATTACGAGCAGTACTTC.

This clonotype was counted only a few times. This sequence joins TRBV7-9 and TRBJ2-7, with 7 bases identical to TRBD2. Germline loops: CDR1 SEHNR, CDR2 FQNEAQ (reference sequence). This CDR3 has 15 residues. Germline trimming cut 4 bases from V and 3 bases from J; bases unmatched to any gene: 9. The CDR3: CASSSRTRPLYEQYF. The CDR3 nucleotides read TGTGCCAGCAGCTCGAGGACTAGGCCCCTCTACGAGCAGTACTTC.

J is TRBJ2-7 and V is TRBV6-6; possibly TRBD1 for D (6 bases). The assigned J gene may be wrong: the sequence end matches TRBJ2-5 better. The germline CDR1 and CDR2 sequences are MNHNY and SVGAGI (reference sequence). CDR3 length equals 14 residues. The CDR3 region has the DNA TGTGCCAACAGGGACGGAATACAAAGGGAGACCCAGTACTTC. Translated: CANRDGIQRETQYF.

This chain joins TRBV7-2 and TRBJ2-7; no clear D. With 5 bases removed from V and 0 bases from J, the gap between germline ends came to 14 bases. The germline V gene has CDR1 SGHTA and CDR2 FQGNSA. The CDR3 contains 15 residues. For the CDR3, the DNA is TGTGCCAGCAGCCCCCTAGGGTTCGGCTCCTACGAGCAGTACTTC. Its protein is CASSPLGFGSYEQYF.

This clonotype has just a few counts. The CDR3 DNA is TGCGCCAGCAGCTGGGGGACAGTTTCAGAGACCCAGTACTTC. This codes for CASSWGTVSETQYF. The V gene is TRBV5-1, the J gene TRBJ2-5; 7 bases map to TRBD1. The germline CDR1 and CDR2 sequences are SGHRS and YFSETQ. Trimming removed 3 bases from V and 4 bases from J; junction bases left unmatched: 6. CDR3 size: 14 residues.

Only a few counts were recorded for this clonotype. The chain links TRBV7-9 to TRBJ2-4, with D unclear. The J call is in doubt because the DNA end fits TRBJ2-5 better. Germline loops: CDR1 SEHNR, CDR2 FQNEAQ (reference sequence). The CDR3 is made up of 15 amino acids. CDR3 protein: CASSLRFTAQETQYF. The CDR3, as DNA: TGTGCCAGCAGCTTAAGGTTTACTGCTCAAGAGACCCAGTACTTC.